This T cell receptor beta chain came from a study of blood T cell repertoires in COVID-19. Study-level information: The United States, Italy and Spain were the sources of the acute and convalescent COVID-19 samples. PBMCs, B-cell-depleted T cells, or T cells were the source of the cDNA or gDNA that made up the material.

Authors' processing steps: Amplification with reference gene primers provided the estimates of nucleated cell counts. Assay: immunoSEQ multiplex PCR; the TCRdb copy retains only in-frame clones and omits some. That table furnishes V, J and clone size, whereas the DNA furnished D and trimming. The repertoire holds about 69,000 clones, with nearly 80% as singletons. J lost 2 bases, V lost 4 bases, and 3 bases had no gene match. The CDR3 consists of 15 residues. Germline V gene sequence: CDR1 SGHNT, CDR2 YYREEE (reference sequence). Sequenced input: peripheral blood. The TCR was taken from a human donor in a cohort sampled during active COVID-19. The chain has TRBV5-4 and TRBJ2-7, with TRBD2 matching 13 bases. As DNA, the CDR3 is TGTGCCAGCAGCCCCACTAGCGGGGGGGCCTACGAGCAGTACTTC. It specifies CASSPTSGGAYEQYF.